One and the same sample provided the 16 T cell receptor beta chains below, sequenced in a study of immune characterization of retroperitoneal liposarcoma. TCRdb re-called the PCR reads with MiXCR, one entry per CDR3 protein. The repertoire has roughly 10,000 distinct CDR3 sequences, approximately 28% of them found once; the top ten carry around 9.1%. The sample taken for sequencing was tumor tissue. The origin of the receptors is a male donor with retroperitoneal liposarcoma.

Note on this clonotype: Germline is not matched at one junction end, which may reflect a read error. This sequence joins TRBV7-6 and TRBJ2-1; 10 bases are a match to TRBD2. This CDR3 contains 15 residues. Germline V gives CDR1 SGHVS, CDR2 FNYEAQ. This CDR3 is CASSPLAGVDNEQFF. The CDR3 region has the DNA TGTGCTAGCAGCCCTCTAGCGGGAGTAGACAATGAGCAGTTCTTC.

The CDR3 loop is CASKSLASRNEQFF. CDR3 DNA: TGTGCCAGCAAATCATTAGCTTCTCGTAATGAGCAGTTCTTC. The chain carries TRBV6-1 and TRBJ2-1; unclear D gene. The V gene's germline CDR1 is MNHNS and CDR2 SASEGT. Trimming removed 7 bases from V and 7 bases from J, with 17 bases in between. CDR3 size: 14 residues.

The rearrangement uses TRBV7-8 and TRBJ2-4, with D possibly being TRBD2 (5 bases). The CDR3 sequence is 19 residues long. V lost 1 base and J 13 bases, leaving 32 bases between the germline ends. Germline-derived CDR1 and CDR2 are SGHVS and FQNEAQ. This CDR3 is CASSLVRGGRRPPYNEQYF. DNA for the CDR3: TGTGCCAGCAGCTTAGTTCGGGGTGGGCGCCGACCCCCCTACAATGAGCAGTACTTC.

This sequence joins TRBV6-1 and TRBJ2-5, with 7 bases fitting TRBD1. The end of the DNA fits TRBJ2-1 better, so the J call may be wrong. There are 16 residues in the CDR3. Germline CDR1 MNHNS, CDR2 SASEGT. In nucleotides, the CDR3 is TGTGCCAGCACCCAACCCGAAGAGACAGGGAAAGAGACCCAGTTCTTC. It yields the protein CASTQPEETGKETQFF.

Sample share makes this clonotype medium-sized (0.01 to 0.1%). The chain recombines TRBV11-3 with TRBJ2-1, with 11 bases aligning to TRBD1. The J call is in doubt because the DNA end fits TRBJ2-7 better. Germline V lookup: CDR1 SGHNT, CDR2 YENEEA. This CDR3 contains 16 residues. The CDR3 spells CASSSSGQGARNEQYF. The CDR3 DNA reads TGTGCCAGCAGCTCATCTGGACAGGGGGCGAGGAATGAGCAGTACTTC.

The J gene is TRBJ2-7, the V gene TRBV6-6; D may be TRBD1 (6 bases). CDR3 size: 14 residues. Deletions cut 2 bases from V and 3 bases from J, with 11 bases between. Germline CDR1 is MNHNY and CDR2 is SVGAGI (reference sequence). In DNA form, the CDR3 reads TGTGCCAGCAGTTACCGGGACACCTACTACGAGCAGTACTTC. Translating gives CASSYRDTYYEQYF.

This clonotype was seen ten or more times. The chain combines TRBV24-1 with TRBJ2-3, with a weak D call TRBD1 (5 bases). Germline CDR1 and CDR2: KGHDR and SFDVKD. The CDR3 sequence is 12 residues long. The ends were cut back, 9 bases at V and 1 base at J, with 7 bases in the middle. Here the CDR3 DNA reads TGTGCCACCGGCAGGGGCACAGATACGCAGTATTTT. Translation: CATGRGTDTQYF.

This clonotype has at least ten counts. The chain employs TRBV7-9 and TRBJ2-1, with TRBD2 matching 7 bases. Trimming cost V 3 bases and J 13 bases; bases outside gene matches: 18. The germline V gene has CDR1 SEHNR and CDR2 FQNEAQ (reference sequence). This CDR3 contains 16 residues. DNA for the CDR3: TGTGCCAGCAGCTTCGAGGATTGGGGGGGACGGGAGACCCAGTTCTTC. Its translation: CASSFEDWGGRETQFF.

The chain combines TRBV25-1 with TRBJ2-1; the D call may be TRBD1 or TRBD2 (5 bases each). The CDR3 spans 15 residues. Germline CDR1 MGHDK, CDR2 SYGVNS. V gave up 8 bases and J gave up 10 bases, with 24 bases separating them. This CDR3 is CASGSTTGPLYEQFF. CDR3 bases: TGTGCCAGCGGCTCGACAACGGGGCCACTCTACGAGCAGTTCTTC.

This clonotype is categorized as medium-sized. The chain carries TRBV7-2 and TRBJ2-1; 11 bases are a match to TRBD1. The DNA end is a closer match to TRBJ2-7, so the J assignment may be wrong. CDR1 is SGHTA and CDR2 is FQGNSA in the germline V gene. This CDR3 contains 16 residues. CDR3 region: CASSRGQGGLSYEQYF. The CDR3 coding sequence is TGTGCCAGCAGCCGGGGACAGGGGGGACTCTCCTACGAGCAGTACTTC.

This clonotype occurred a few times. This chain connects TRBV25-1 to TRBJ2-1; no clear D gene. V was pared by 5 bases and J by 8 bases, with 19 bases between. The CDR3 covers 15 residues. CDR1 is MGHDK, CDR2 SYGVNS, per germline. Here the CDR3 reads CASSSPEAIGDEQFF. The CDR3 DNA reads TGTGCCAGCAGTTCACCAGAGGCAATTGGGGATGAGCAGTTCTTC.

CDR3 sequence: CASGSRVGGELFF. CDR3 nucleotides: TGTGCCAGCGGCAGCAGGGTGGGCGGGGAGCTGTTTTTT. The chain is built from TRBV11-2 and TRBJ2-2; TRBD1 might be the D (5 bases). Germline V gene data show CDR1 as SGHAT and CDR2 as FQNNGV. Trimming took 8 bases from V and 7 from J, leaving 14 bases between them. This CDR3 is 13 amino acids long.

Judged by abundance, this clonotype is medium-sized. The V and J genes are TRBV6-1 and TRBJ1-1; no firm D call. The CDR3 is 10 amino acids. Germline loops: CDR1 MNHNS, CDR2 SASEGT. Trimming shortened V by 2 bases and J by 11 bases, and 6 bases separated the two germline ends. CDR3 residues: CASSEWVAFF. DNA for the CDR3: TGTGCCAGCAGTGAATGGGTTGCTTTCTTT.

By sample fraction, this clonotype is medium-sized. V is TRBV27 and J is TRBJ2-4; D is unclear. Germline V gene data show CDR1 as MNHEY and CDR2 as SMNVEV (reference sequence). CDR3 size: 18 residues. Trimming took 2 bases from V and 3 from J, leaving 20 bases between them. The CDR3 DNA follows: TGTGCCAGCAGTTTAGGATCGGGCCCTAAAGGCGGCAAAAACATTCAGTACTTC. Translation gives CASSLGSGPKGGKNIQYF.

This clonotype ranks as medium-sized. V gene TRBV6-1 combines with J gene TRBJ2-4; unclear D gene. V gave up 1 base and J gave up 1 base, with 5 bases separating them. Germline-derived CDR1 and CDR2 are MNHNS and SASEGT. The CDR3 consists of 14 residues. CDR3 amino acids: CASSEGGAKNIQYF. In DNA, the CDR3 is TGTGCCAGCAGTGAAGGGGGTGCCAAAAACATTCAGTACTTC.

CDR3 in DNA: TGTGCCAGCAAAGGTACCGACCCAAGGCGCGCGGGATCCTACAATGAGCAGTTCTTC. Its translation is CASKGTDPRRAGSYNEQFF. This rearrangement joins TRBV12-3 or TRBV12-4 to TRBJ2-1, with D possibly being TRBD2 (6 bases). V lost 7 bases, J lost 1 base, and 26 bases lay in between. This CDR3 is 19 amino acids long.